The rows below give T cell receptor beta chains drawn from one sample of a study of blood T cells in healthy people across ages. TCRdb analysed the 5' RACE reads with MiXCR anew, one entry per CDR3 protein. The sample lists approximately 400,000 distinct CDR3 sequences, 52% occurring once. The sample taken for sequencing was blood. The receptor source for this set is a man between 60 and 75 years old in good health. Both conserved end residues are part of each CDR3. D genes are given only for firm matches. A row's size may be missing; if present it is once, few, many or a size class.

TRBJ1-1	TRBV28	TRBD1	.	CASSLTGQYEAFF	TGTGCCAGCAGTTTGACGGGACAGTATGAAGCTTTCTTT
TRBJ2-2	TRBV15	TRBD1	.	CATSSGDRGKTGELFF	TGTGCCACCAGCAGTGGGGACAGGGGAAAGACCGGGGAGCTGTTTTTT
TRBJ2-3	TRBV20-1	.	.	CSAAGLDTQYF	TGCAGTGCGGCCGGACTGGATACGCAGTATTTT
TRBJ2-6	TRBV2	TRBD2	.	CASSLQRGGPPGANVLTF	TGTGCCAGCAGTCTTCAGCGGGGAGGACCCCCCGGGGCCAACGTCCTGACTTTC
TRBJ2-3	TRBV10-3	.	few	CALGHGGTDTQYF	TGTGCCCTGGGTCATGGGGGCACAGATACGCAGTATTTT
TRBJ2-3	TRBV7-9	.	.	CASSSLTDRTDTQYF	TGCGCCAGCAGCTCTCTGACAGATCGGACAGATACGCAGTATTTT
TRBJ2-5	TRBV29-1	TRBD2	.	CSVDGTSGRETQYF	TGCAGCGTCGACGGGACTAGCGGGAGAGAGACCCAGTACTTC
TRBJ2-7	TRBV7-2	.	few	CASSPDSFAMEQYF	TGTGCCAGCAGCCCTGACTCCTTCGCTATGGAGCAGTACTTC
TRBJ2-1	TRBV15	.	.	CATSSAPGPATYNEQFF	TGTGCCACCAGCAGTGCTCCGGGGCCGGCTACCTACAATGAGCAGTTCTTC
TRBJ2-7	TRBV27	TRBD1	.	CASSYGTGRHEQYF	TGTGCCAGCAGTTATGGGACAGGGCGCCACGAGCAGTACTTC
TRBJ2-1	TRBV18	TRBD1	.	CASSPDRVRQFF	TGTGCCAGCTCACCGGACAGGGTTAGGCAGTTCTTC
TRBJ1-2	TRBV20-1	TRBD1	.	CSGTTGGHGYTF	TGCAGTGGGACTACAGGGGGCCATGGCTACACCTTC
TRBJ2-3	TRBV20-1	TRBD2	few	CSARDPPRLAGMPTDTQYF	TGCAGTGCTAGAGATCCACCCCGGCTAGCGGGTATGCCCACAGATACGCAGTATTTT
TRBJ2-7	TRBV3-1	TRBD1	.	CASTDRVGEQYF	TGTGCCAGCACCGACAGGGTGGGCGAGCAGTACTTC
TRBJ2-2	TRBV12-3/TRBV12-4	.	few	CASSPPLTGELFF	TGTGCCAGCAGCCCTCCGTTAACCGGGGAGCTGTTTTTT
TRBJ2-3	TRBV7-2	.	.	CAGSRQTSDTQYF	TGTGCCGGCAGCCGACAAACATCAGATACGCAGTATTTT
TRBJ2-3	TRBV4-1	.	.	CASSQEDYTDTQYF	TGCGCCAGCAGCCAAGAGGACTACACAGATACGCAGTATTTT
TRBJ2-7	TRBV10-3	TRBD1	.	CAISPGTADSYEQYF	TGTGCCATCAGTCCTGGGACAGCGGACTCCTACGAGCAGTACTTC
TRBJ2-3	TRBV7-2	.	.	CASSLGEPDTQYF	TGTGCCAGCAGCTTAGGTGAGCCAGATACGCAGTATTTT
TRBJ1-2	TRBV28	.	.	CATSKPQGRYDYTF	TGTGCCACCAGTAAGCCACAAGGCCGCTATGACTACACCTTC
TRBJ2-4	TRBV28	TRBD2	few	CASSFPTPWTSGSLKNIQYF	TGTGCCAGCAGTTTCCCAACCCCTTGGACTAGCGGGAGCCTCAAAAACATTCAGTACTTC
TRBJ2-5	TRBV7-2	.	once	CASSFSPPAEQYF	TGTGCCAGCAGCTTCTCCCCCCCAGCGGAGCAGTACTTC
TRBJ2-3	TRBV29-1	.	.	CSSQAADTQYF	TGCAGCTCTCAGGCGGCAGATACGCAGTATTTT
TRBJ2-3	TRBV6-5	TRBD2	.	CASSASGGTQYF	TGTGCCAGCAGTGCAAGCGGGGGAACGCAGTATTTT
TRBJ2-1	TRBV20-1	TRBD1	once	CSLTGDNEQFF	TGCAGTCTTACAGGGGACAATGAGCAGTTCTTC
TRBJ2-1	TRBV19	.	.	CASGQYNEQFF	TGTGCCAGTGGACAGTACAATGAGCAGTTCTTC
TRBJ2-5	TRBV15	.	.	CATSREGASLEQYF	TGTGCCACCAGCAGAGAAGGGGCTAGTCTTGAGCAGTACTTC
TRBJ2-3	TRBV7-9	.	.	CASSPGAATDTQYF	TGTGCCAGCAGCCCCGGGGCGGCTACGGATACGCAGTATTTT
TRBJ2-4	TRBV2	TRBD2	.	CASSEVGGGASIQYF	TGTGCCAGCAGTGAAGTGGGCGGGGGGGCTAGCATTCAGTACTTC
TRBJ1-2	TRBV12-3/TRBV12-4	.	.	CASSPTGSGYTF	TGTGCCAGCAGCCCTACGGGCTCTGGCTACACCTTC
TRBJ2-4	TRBV12-3/TRBV12-4	.	.	CASTGREGDIQYF	TGTGCCAGCACCGGCCGGGAAGGGGACATTCAGTACTTC
TRBJ2-5	TRBV4-3	.	.	CASSQDRVRGEGEQYF	TGCGCCAGCAGCCAAGATCGGGTTCGGGGTGAGGGAGAGCAGTACTTC
TRBJ2-1	TRBV2	TRBD2	.	CASSPTSGRASFNEQFF	TGTGCCAGCAGCCCTACTAGCGGGAGGGCCTCCTTCAATGAGCAGTTCTTC
TRBJ2-6	TRBV4-1	TRBD1	few	CASSPRGAIGTGPSGANVLTF	TGCGCCAGCAGCCCTCGAGGGGCCATTGGGACAGGCCCCTCTGGGGCCAACGTCCTGACTTTC
TRBJ2-1	TRBV19	.	few	CASRFGGSYNEQFF	TGTGCCAGTAGGTTTGGGGGCTCCTACAATGAGCAGTTCTTC
TRBJ2-5	TRBV7-2	.	.	CASSLGLRGETQYF	TGTGCCAGCAGCTTAGGTCTCCGAGGGGAGACCCAGTACTTC
TRBJ2-7	TRBV6-6	.	.	CASRLTVGEQYF	TGTGCCAGCAGACTCACAGTGGGCGAGCAGTACTTC
TRBJ2-5	TRBV6-2/TRBV6-3	.	.	CASSSRSQETQYF	TGTGCCAGCAGTTCCCGAAGCCAAGAGACCCAGTACTTC
TRBJ2-5	TRBV5-1	TRBD2	.	CASSRGGPQGTQYF	TGCGCCAGCAGCCGCGGGGGGCCCCAAGGGACCCAGTACTTC
TRBJ2-7	TRBV6-6	TRBD2	few	CASDTSGGSYEQYF	TGTGCCAGCGACACTAGCGGGGGCTCCTACGAGCAGTACTTC
TRBJ2-1	TRBV27	TRBD1	.	CASSTNRGFTYNEQFF	TGTGCCAGCAGTACAAACAGGGGGTTCACCTACAATGAGCAGTTCTTC
TRBJ1-2	TRBV5-1	.	.	CASSLGLVVSGGYTF	TGCGCCAGCAGCTTAGGTTTAGTTGTTTCGGGAGGCTACACCTTC
TRBJ2-7	TRBV11-2	.	.	CASRGTDPYEQYF	TGTGCCAGCAGGGGAACAGACCCCTACGAGCAGTACTTC
TRBJ1-4	TRBV7-9	TRBD1	few	CASSLAGQEPKLFF	TGTGCCAGCAGCTTAGCGGGACAGGAACCGAAACTGTTTTTT
TRBJ2-1	TRBV6-5	TRBD2	.	CASRLSGGGSYNEQFF	TGTGCCAGCAGGCTGTCCGGGGGAGGGTCCTACAATGAGCAGTTCTTC
TRBJ1-2	TRBV29-1	.	few	CSAVGGRDVEGYTF	TGCAGCGCCGTCGGGGGACGCGACGTGGAGGGCTACACCTTC
TRBJ2-6	TRBV4-3	TRBD2	many	CASSQELAGAISGANVLTF	TGCGCCAGCAGCCAAGAGCTAGCGGGAGCCATCTCTGGGGCCAACGTCCTGACTTTC
TRBJ2-3	TRBV6-5	TRBD2	.	CASSYLTSGGVDTQYF	TGTGCCAGCAGTTACCTGACTAGCGGGGGGGTAGATACGCAGTATTTT
TRBJ2-7	TRBV20-1	TRBD1	.	CSATRDREDEQYF	TGCAGTGCAACCCGGGACAGGGAGGACGAGCAGTACTTC
TRBJ2-3	TRBV30	.	.	CAWRMGVTTDTQYF	TGTGCCTGGAGAATGGGAGTTACCACAGATACGCAGTATTTT
TRBJ2-5	TRBV15	TRBD1	few	CATSRDRTGFLNEQYF	TGTGCCACCAGCAGAGATCGGACAGGGTTTCTCAATGAGCAGTACTTC
TRBJ1-3	TRBV11-1	.	once	CASSRDILNTIYF	TGTGCCAGCAGCCGGGACATCCTAAACACCATATATTTT
TRBJ2-3	TRBV12-3/TRBV12-4	.	.	CASKAPGTNRQYF	TGTGCCAGCAAGGCCCCCGGGACAAATAGGCAGTATTTT
TRBJ2-7	TRBV5-6	.	many	CASSLRRALKIYEQYF	TGTGCCAGCAGCCTGCGGAGGGCCCTCAAAATTTACGAGCAGTACTTC
TRBJ2-7	TRBV7-9	.	once	CASSLSAGFYEQYF	TGTGCCAGCAGCTTAAGTGCGGGATTCTACGAGCAGTACTTC
TRBJ1-3	TRBV29-1	.	once	CSVIQRGAASGNTIYF	TGCAGCGTGATACAGAGGGGGGCGGCCTCTGGAAACACCATATATTTT
TRBJ2-7	TRBV3-1	.	.	CASSQATSPYEQYF	TGTGCCAGCAGCCAGGCAACGAGCCCCTACGAGCAGTACTTC